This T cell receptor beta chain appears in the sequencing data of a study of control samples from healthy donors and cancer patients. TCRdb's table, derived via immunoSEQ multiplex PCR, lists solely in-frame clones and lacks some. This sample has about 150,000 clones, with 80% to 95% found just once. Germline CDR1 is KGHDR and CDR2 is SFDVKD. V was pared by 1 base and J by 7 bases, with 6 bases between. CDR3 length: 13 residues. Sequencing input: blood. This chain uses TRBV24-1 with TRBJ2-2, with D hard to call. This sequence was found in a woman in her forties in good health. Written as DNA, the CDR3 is TGTGCCACCAGTGATTTCACCGACGGGGAGCTGTTTTTT. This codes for CATSDFTDGELFF.